The sample holds a few counts of the clone carrying this TCR beta chain. The antigen is not known. This record belongs to a study of cytomegalovirus exposure and HLA in healthy donors. Germline-derived CDR1 and CDR2 are PRHDT and FYEKMQ (reference sequence). Unmatched junction bases numbered 8, after V lost 2 bases and J lost 4 bases. This CDR3 has 16 amino acids. The study, taken as a whole, reports: Common viral pathogens seemed, in a later analysis, to connect with several of the most significant clusters. Immune exposure information comprised only CMV serostatus.

PCR amplification relied on 60 Vbeta primers (plus 13 Jbeta primers). Sequencing used immunoSEQ multiplex PCR; TCRdb keeps in-frame clones, though not all of them. This sample carries over 150,000 clones, 60% to 80% of them seen once, and the ten largest clones take 3% to 4%. V is TRBV13 and J is TRBJ1-1; 9 positions agree with TRBD1. The source of this sequence is a woman in her twenties or thirties in good health and CMV-seropositive. Sequencing input: PBMCs. CDR3 region: CASSLWGTGKGTEAFF. DNA for the CDR3: TGTGCCAGCAGCTTATGGGGGACAGGGAAGGGCACTGAAGCTTTCTTT. Looking up the rest from reference TRBV13 and TRBJ1-1 gives the full variable domain: AAGVIQSPRHLIKEKRETATLKCYPIPRHDTVYWYQQGPGQDPQFLISFYEKMQSDKGSIPDRFSAQQFSDYHSELNMSSLELGDSALYFCASSLWGTGKGTEAFFGQGTRLTVV.